The 12 T cell receptor beta chains presented below share a single source sample, sequenced in a study of OX40 agonist ivuxolimab in advanced cancers. Assay used: immunoSEQ multiplex PCR; TCRdb lists only in-frame clones, some missing. The data contain tens of thousands of clones, 84% of them singletons. The sample consisted of CD4+ or CD8+ T cells sorted from blood, taken in a trial of the OX40 agonist ivuxolimab. These receptors were taken from an adult with an advanced solid tumor such as melanoma, head and neck, liver or kidney cancer.

V is TRBV9 and J is TRBJ2-3; 8 bases are a match to TRBD2. The CDR3 sequence is 16 residues long. V dropped 0 bases and J dropped 8; count of bases not matched to a gene: 11. Germline CDR1 SGDLS, CDR2 YYNGEE. The CDR3 spells CASSVGGTRQEGTQYF. CDR3 bases: TGTGCCAGCAGCGTAGGGGGGACTAGGCAAGAAGGTACGCAGTATTTT.

This chain links TRBV10-3 with TRBJ2-1, with 7 bases matching TRBD1. V gave up 0 bases and J gave up 6 bases; unmatched junction bases: 5. From germline, CDR1 is ENHRY and CDR2 SYGVKD. The CDR3 contains 15 residues. The CDR3 reads CAISESRQGTNEQFF. The CDR3, as DNA: TGTGCCATCAGTGAGTCGAGACAGGGAACCAATGAGCAGTTCTTC.

The genes are TRBV5-1 and TRBJ2-4; 11 nucleotides agree with TRBD2. V shed 0 bases, J shed 6 bases, and the junction held 14 bases outside the gene matches. There are 19 residues in the CDR3. From germline, CDR1 is SGHRS and CDR2 YFSETQ. CDR3 region: CASSLAITSGSRVGNIQYF. Here the CDR3 DNA reads TGCGCCAGCAGCTTGGCCATAACTAGCGGGAGTAGGGTTGGAAACATTCAGTACTTC.

The V and J genes are TRBV18 and TRBJ1-3; 7 bases are shared with TRBD1. The trim removed 0 bases at V and 2 bases at J, leaving 4 bases unmatched. CDR1 KGHSH and CDR2 LQKENI come from the germline V gene. The CDR3 length is 16 residues. The CDR3 is CASSPPSQGAGNTIYF. The CDR3 DNA reads TGTGCCAGCTCACCACCGAGTCAGGGGGCTGGAAACACCATATATTTT.

The chain recombines TRBV5-5 with TRBJ2-1; D call uncertain. The CDR3 is 14 residues long. Germline V gene data show CDR1 as SGHKS and CDR2 as YYEKEE (reference sequence). V lost 0 bases and J lost 5, with 9 bases in between. CDR3 region: CASSLVGRDNEQFF. The CDR3 DNA is TGTGCCAGCAGCTTGGTCGGTAGGGACAATGAGCAGTTCTTC.

A single count supports this clone. The chain recombines TRBV5-6 with TRBJ2-1; D call uncertain. CDR3 length: 12 residues. CDR1 and CDR2 (germline): SGHDT, YYEEEE. Trimming left V 2 bases short and J 6 bases short, with 6 bases between. The chain's CDR3 is CASSFSPNEQFF. In DNA, the CDR3 is TGTGCCAGCAGCTTTTCTCCCAATGAGCAGTTCTTC.

Only a few counts were recorded for this clone. This chain joins TRBV9 and TRBJ2-5; D is possibly TRBD2 (5 bases). This CDR3 comprises 15 residues. V lost 0 bases, J lost 1 base, and 10 bases lay in between. The germline gives CDR1 SGDLS, CDR2 YYNGEE. The CDR3 here is CASSVDLATQETQYF. In nucleotides, the CDR3 is TGTGCCAGCAGCGTAGACTTAGCGACCCAAGAGACCCAGTACTTC.

CDR3 bases: TGTGCCAGCAGGCCGAGCTCTGGAAACACCATATATTTT. Translation: CASRPSSGNTIYF. The J gene is TRBJ1-3, the V gene TRBV6-1; no clear D. The CDR3 covers 13 residues. Trimming removed 6 bases from V and 0 bases from J, with 6 bases in between. Germline V gives CDR1 MNHNS, CDR2 SASEGT.

This clone has only a few counts. The chain recombines TRBV18 with TRBJ2-2; 9 bases are shared with TRBD1. Per the germline V gene, CDR1 is KGHSH and CDR2 is LQKENI. J gave up 2 bases and V 3 bases, and 10 bases lay outside the gene matches. The CDR3 contains 18 residues. The CDR3 loop reads CASSPLAPTGGNTGELFF. The CDR3 nucleotides are TGTGCCAGCTCACCCCTGGCCCCGACAGGGGGAAACACCGGGGAGCTGTTTTTT.

The genes are TRBV5-5 and TRBJ1-4; D not resolved. CDR3 length: 15 amino acids. V was trimmed by 5 bases and J by 8 bases, leaving 19 bases between them. The germline CDR1 and CDR2 sequences are SGHKS and YYEKEE (reference sequence). CDR3 sequence: CASRGMTEGPEKLFF. For the CDR3, the DNA is TGTGCCAGCAGGGGAATGACGGAAGGCCCGGAAAAACTGTTTTTT.

The chain uses TRBV5-1 and TRBJ2-1; 16 positions match TRBD2. Trimming removed 8 bases from V and 8 bases from J; junction bases left unmatched: 10. This CDR3 spans 16 amino acids. From germline, CDR1 is SGHRS and CDR2 YFSETQ. The CDR3: CASSGLAGGPSDEQFF. CDR3 sequence (DNA): TGCGCCAGTTCGGGACTAGCGGGAGGGCCCTCTGATGAGCAGTTCTTC.

The rearrangement joins TRBV30 to TRBJ2-2; 12 bases line up with TRBD2. Germline V CDR1 and CDR2: GTSNPN, SVGIG (reference sequence). The CDR3 has 15 residues. V was clipped by 3 bases and J by 2 bases; unmatched bases: 1. CDR3 residues: CAWRLAGGNTGELFF. CDR3 bases: TGTGCCTGGAGACTAGCGGGGGGTAACACCGGGGAGCTGTTTTTT.